Shown below are 27 T cell receptor beta chains from a single sample sequenced in a study of blood T cells in healthy people across ages. Using a J-beta primer mix together with a sample-barcoded 5' primer, a second PCR was run for roughly 6 to 12 cycles. TCRdb called the 5' RACE reads again in MiXCR, with one record for every CDR3 protein. The sample records 1.5 million to 2 million distinct CDR3 sequences, 40% to 55% being singletons. Sequencing input: blood. The receptors were sampled from a woman in her thirties or forties in good health.

The V gene is TRBV25-1, the J gene TRBJ2-4, with D maybe TRBD2 (5 bases). The DNA end favors TRBJ2-7, so the J call may be wrong. The CDR3 sequence is 11 residues long. In germline, CDR1 is MGHDK, CDR2 SYGVNS. CDR3 nucleotides: TGTGCCAGCAGTGACGCGGGCGAGCAGTACTTC. Encoded protein: CASSDAGEQYF.

For the CDR3, the DNA is TGCACTGCGTCCGGACAGATGAACAATGAGCAGTTCTTC. The encoded protein is CTASGQMNNEQFF. The chain combines TRBV20-1 with TRBJ2-1, with TRBD1 as a possible D gene (6 bases). CDR3 length: 13 residues. Germline CDR1 reads DFQATT; CDR2 reads SNEGSKA (reference sequence).

The chain has TRBV5-1 and TRBJ2-6; TRBD1 matches 9 bases. The ends lost 3 bases at V and 1 base at J; junction bases unmatched: 5. The germline V gene has CDR1 SGHRS and CDR2 YFSETQ. This CDR3 is 17 amino acids long. CDR3 coding DNA: TGCGCCAGCAGCTCAGGGACAGGGATGTCTGGGGCCAACGTCCTGACTTTC. Protein: CASSSGTGMSGANVLTF.

Concerning this clonotype: The junction differs from germline at one of its ends, possibly a read error. The chain is built from TRBV20-1 and TRBJ1-6, with D possibly being TRBD1 (6 bases). The CDR3 length is 13 residues. The germline CDR1 and CDR2 sequences are DFQATT and SNEGSKA (reference sequence). The CDR3 here is CSARTDNNSPPHF. The CDR3 DNA is TGCAGTGCCAGGACAGATAATAATTCACCCCCCCACTTT.

The chain is built from TRBV7-8 and TRBJ1-5; no definite D call. Per the germline V gene, CDR1 is SGHVS and CDR2 is FQNEAQ. V was shortened by 1 base and J by 4 bases, with 11 bases between the two germline ends. This CDR3 has 15 residues. CDR3 amino acids: CASSLVLHENQPQHF. The CDR3 DNA sequence: TGTGCCAGCAGCTTAGTGCTCCATGAAAATCAGCCCCAGCATTTT.

The chain recombines TRBV4-2 with TRBJ2-5; 13 bases map to TRBD2. V lost 4 bases, J lost 2 bases, and 7 bases stayed unmatched. The CDR3 sequence is 17 residues long. Germline values: CDR1 LGHNA, CDR2 YNFKEQ. CDR3 nucleotide sequence: TGTGCCAGCAGCCTTCGGACTAGCGGGGGCTTTCAAGAGACCCAGTACTTC. Amino acid sequence: CASSLRTSGGFQETQYF.

V is TRBV27 and J is TRBJ2-1; weak D call: TRBD2 (5 bases). The CDR3 consists of 15 residues. Deletions cut 6 bases from V and 4 bases from J, with 16 bases between. Germline assignment: CDR1 MNHEY and CDR2 SMNVEV (reference sequence). Here the CDR3 reads CASRASGSGYNEQFF. The CDR3 DNA reads TGTGCCAGCAGGGCGTCGGGGTCAGGTTACAATGAGCAGTTCTTC.

This chain links TRBV18 with TRBJ2-7; 9 bases fit TRBD1. The germline gives CDR1 KGHSH, CDR2 LQKENI. This CDR3 has 16 amino acids. The junction had 11 bases not matched to a gene; V was cut back by 6 bases and J by 2 bases. CDR3 sequence: CASSLTGTGFPYEQYF. CDR3 in DNA: TGTGCCAGCTCCCTCACCGGGACAGGGTTTCCCTACGAGCAGTACTTC.

This clonotype was detected a few times. The chain is built from TRBV20-1 and TRBJ2-1; D not certain. The V end lost 0 bases, the J end lost 6 bases, and 9 bases lay between the germline ends. The CDR3 has 13 residues. The germline V gene encodes CDR1 DFQATT and CDR2 SNEGSKA (reference sequence). The CDR3 coding sequence is TGCAGTGCTAGAGAAGGTAGCCCCAATGAGCAGTTCTTC. Its protein product is CSAREGSPNEQFF.

This sequence joins TRBV14 and TRBJ2-3, with D uncertain. V was shortened by 0 bases and J by 2 bases, with 9 bases between the two germline ends. CDR1 is SGHDN, CDR2 FVKESK, per germline. The CDR3 spans 15 residues. CDR3 sequence: CASSQEVSVTDTQYF. The CDR3 DNA follows: TGTGCCAGCAGCCAAGAGGTTTCAGTCACAGATACGCAGTATTTT.

This clonotype was seen only a few times. This rearrangement joins TRBV6-5 to TRBJ2-1, with 14 nucleotides matching TRBD2. Per germline, CDR1 MNHEY and CDR2 SVGAGI. With V trimmed by 6 bases and J by 7 bases, 8 bases remained unmatched. The CDR3 loop spans 16 amino acids. The CDR3 DNA is TGTGCCAGCAGATTCCGACTAGCGGGGGGGCAGAATGAGCAGTTCTTC. The encoded protein is CASRFRLAGGQNEQFF.

The chain couples TRBV6-5 to TRBJ2-1; D might be TRBD2 (5 bases). V was cut by 4 bases and J by 7 bases, with 14 bases left in between. The CDR3 spans 14 residues. CDR1 is MNHEY, CDR2 SVGAGI, per germline. DNA of the CDR3: TGTGCCAGCAGTTCGGGTCTGCGGGTGAATGAGCAGTTCTTC. It codes for CASSSGLRVNEQFF.

The CDR3 is CSVPRWGTNYGYTF. DNA of the CDR3: TGCAGCGTCCCTCGGTGGGGGACAAACTATGGCTACACCTTC. The gene calls are TRBV29-1 and TRBJ1-2, with a weak D call TRBD1 (6 bases). Germline V gene lookup returns CDR1 SQVTM and CDR2 ANQGSEA. The CDR3 spans 14 residues. The V gene lost 6 bases and the J gene lost 2 bases, with 16 bases spanning the gap.

This rearrangement joins TRBV27 to TRBJ2-1; D is tentatively TRBD1 or TRBD2 (6 bases each). The CDR3 runs 14 residues. CDR1 is MNHEY, CDR2 SMNVEV, per germline (reference sequence). Trimming stripped 6 bases from V and 2 bases from J, with 11 bases between. Here the CDR3 DNA reads TGTGCCAGCAGGGACGGGGGCCCCTACAATGAGCAGTTCTTC. Translation: CASRDGGPYNEQFF.

The V gene is TRBV20-1, the J gene TRBJ1-1; D uncertain. The germline V and J ends were trimmed by 3 bases and 1 base, with 12 bases remaining between them. The CDR3 spans 14 residues. The germline V gene has CDR1 DFQATT and CDR2 SNEGSKA (reference sequence). CDR3 loop: CSASAVSENTEAFF. The CDR3 nucleotides are TGCAGTGCTAGTGCGGTGTCCGAGAACACTGAAGCTTTCTTT.

This sequence joins TRBV3-1 and TRBJ2-5; D ambiguous. Deletions cut 0 bases from V and 6 bases from J, with 11 bases between. The CDR3 runs to 14 residues. Germline-derived CDR1 and CDR2 are LGHDT and YNNKEL (reference sequence). Written as DNA, the CDR3 is TGTGCCAGCAGCCAAGATCCTAGAAGTCAGACCCAGTACTTC. Its translation: CASSQDPRSQTQYF.

Worth noting for this clonotype: At one end, the junction sequence differs from germline, possibly due to a read error. This sequence joins TRBV20-1 and TRBJ2-3; possibly TRBD1 for D (6 bases). The CDR3 is 16 residues long. The germline V gene has CDR1 DFQATT and CDR2 SNEGSKA (reference sequence). The CDR3 region has the DNA TGCAGTACTAGAAAAACACAGGGAGTAGGCACAGATACGCAGTATTTT. It is translated as CSTRKTQGVGTDTQYF.

Worth noting for this clonotype: It may be a read error: a sequence one base away is much more abundant. The J gene is TRBJ2-5, the V gene TRBV7-2; D possibly corresponds to TRBD1 (5 bases). CDR1 and CDR2 from the germline V gene are SGHTA and FQGNSA. The CDR3 runs to 14 residues. V was cut by 5 bases and J by 5 bases, with 15 bases left in between. The CDR3 reads CASSEGRVRETQYF. CDR3 bases: TGTGCCAGCAGCGAAGGCAGGGTTCGGGAGACCCAGTACTTC.

The CDR3 bases are TGTGCCAGCAGCGCGGAGAAGGGACGGTGGGAGACCCAGTACTTC. Its protein is CASSAEKGRWETQYF. V gene TRBV11-2 combines with J gene TRBJ2-5, with D perhaps TRBD1 or TRBD2 (5 bases each). The germline V and J ends were trimmed by 5 bases and 5 bases, with 18 bases remaining between them. Germline V gene lookup returns CDR1 SGHAT and CDR2 FQNNGV. CDR3 length: 15 residues. Full variable domain (outside the CDR3, taken from reference TRBV11-2 and TRBJ2-5): EAGVAQSPRYKIIEKRQSVAFWCNPISGHATLYWYQQILGQGPKLLIQFQNNGVVDDSQLPKDRFSAERLKGVDSTLKIQPAKLEDSAVYLCASSAEKGRWETQYFGPGTRLLVL.

This clonotype has a handful of counts. The V call is TRBV15, the J call TRBJ2-5; D gene ambiguous. The CDR3 length is 13 residues. CDR1 is LNHNV and CDR2 is YYDKDF in the germline V gene (reference sequence). The V end was cut by 1 base, the J end by 5 bases, with 8 bases between. The CDR3 region is CATSRADTETQYF. CDR3 coding DNA: TGTGCCACCAGCAGAGCTGATACCGAGACCCAGTACTTC.

The chain joins TRBV11-2 to TRBJ1-2; D not resolved. This CDR3 is built from 14 residues. Trimming took off 1 base at V and 0 bases at J, with 6 bases between the two ends. CDR1 and CDR2 (germline): SGHAT, FQNNGV. The CDR3 bases are TGTGCCAGCAGCTTAGTAAACGCTAACTATGGCTACACCTTC. Translating it yields CASSLVNANYGYTF.

Here the CDR3 DNA reads TGTGCCAGCAGCCAAGATTCCCAGGGATCGGGCACAGATACGCAGTATTTT. This translates into CASSQDSQGSGTDTQYF. The chain carries TRBV4-2 and TRBJ2-3, with D possibly matching TRBD1 (5 bases). The CDR3 contains 17 residues. The V end lost 0 bases, the J end lost 1 base, and 14 bases lay between the germline ends. CDR1 and CDR2 from the germline V gene are LGHNA and YNFKEQ.

To note about this clonotype: Possible read error: a much larger clone is one base away. This rearrangement joins TRBV9 to TRBJ2-1; D is possibly TRBD2 (5 bases). Germline values: CDR1 SGDLS, CDR2 YYNGEE. This CDR3 comprises 14 residues. V was shortened by 0 bases and J by 6 bases, with 10 bases between the two germline ends. The CDR3 loop is CASSVESGINEQFF. In nucleotides, the CDR3 is TGTGCCAGCAGCGTAGAGTCCGGGATCAATGAGCAGTTCTTC. Combining the CDR3 with reference TRBV9 and TRBJ2-1 gives the whole variable domain DSGVTQTPKHLITATGQRVTLRCSPRSGDLSVYWYQQSLDQGLQFLIQYYNGEERAKGNILERFSAQQFPDLHSELNLSSLELGDSALYFCASSVESGINEQFFGPGTRLTVL.

V is TRBV20-1 and J is TRBJ2-1, with D unclear. V was trimmed by 2 bases and J by 6 bases, leaving 8 bases between them. Germline V gene data show CDR1 as DFQATT and CDR2 as SNEGSKA (reference sequence). The CDR3 loop spans 12 amino acids. CDR3 in DNA: TGCAGTGCTAGATACCAGGTCAATGAGCAGTTCTTC. This encodes CSARYQVNEQFF.

CDR3 amino acids: CASSLARGLGYTF. CDR3 in DNA: TGTGCCAGCAGTTTAGCCCGGGGCTTGGGCTACACCTTC. The V and J genes are TRBV12-3 or TRBV12-4 and TRBJ1-2; weak D call: TRBD1 (5 bases). Trimming cost V 0 bases and J 8 bases, with 10 bases left between them. The CDR3 contains 13 residues.

This clonotype was seen a handful of times. The V gene is TRBV27, the J gene TRBJ2-1, with 10 positions matching TRBD2. The CDR3 loop spans 16 amino acids. After removal of 5 bases from V and 10 bases from J, the junction contained 14 bases not matched to a gene. The germline gives CDR1 MNHEY, CDR2 SMNVEV (reference sequence). CDR3 in DNA: TGTGCCAGCAGTCGGACCGGGACTAGCGCTTCCATCGAGCAGTTCTTC. It specifies CASSRTGTSASIEQFF.

This clonotype was found a few times. The chain is built from TRBV20-1 and TRBJ1-5; the match to TRBD1 covers 9 bases. Trimming at V came to 6 bases and at J to 3 bases, leaving 6 bases not matched to a gene. Looked up from germline, CDR1 is DFQATT and CDR2 is SNEGSKA (reference sequence). This CDR3 is 14 amino acids long. The CDR3, as DNA: TGCAGTGCCAAAAGGACAGGGGTCAATCAGCCCCAGCATTTT. Protein product: CSAKRTGVNQPQHF.